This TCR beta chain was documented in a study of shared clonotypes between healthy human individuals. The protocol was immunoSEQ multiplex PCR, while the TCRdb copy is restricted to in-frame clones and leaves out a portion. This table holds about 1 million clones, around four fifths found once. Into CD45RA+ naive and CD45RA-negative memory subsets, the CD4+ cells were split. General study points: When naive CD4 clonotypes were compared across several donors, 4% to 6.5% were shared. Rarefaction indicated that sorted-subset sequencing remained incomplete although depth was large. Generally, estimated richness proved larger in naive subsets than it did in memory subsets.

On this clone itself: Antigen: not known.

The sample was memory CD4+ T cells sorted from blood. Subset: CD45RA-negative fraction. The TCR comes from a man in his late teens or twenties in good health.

In nucleotides, the CDR3 is TGTGCCAGCAGCTACTTGGCGGGAGGGGGGACTGAGCAGTTCTTC. This translates into CASSYLAGGGTEQFF. The genes are TRBV7-2 and TRBJ2-1; 9 nucleotides align to TRBD2. V shed 4 bases and J 9 bases; nucleotides not matched to a gene: 10. The germline V gene encodes CDR1 SGHTA and CDR2 FQGNSA. The CDR3 length is 15 residues.